This record covers a single T cell receptor (beta chain). As yet, its antigen is unknown. The data belong to a study of Graves' ophthalmopathy and Graves' hyperthyroidism. Study-level results: A majority of expanded thyroid clonotypes exceeding 0.001 frequency were likewise present in blood.

The germline CDR1 and CDR2 sequences are SGDLS and YYNGEE. The CDR3 spans 15 residues. Unmatched junction bases numbered 8, after V lost 1 base and J lost 5 bases. Using RNA transcripts, the TCR beta CDR3 regions were amplified. RT-PCR with HTBI primers came first, then second-round multiplex PCR. TCRdb recomputed calls from the multiplex PCR reads with MiXCR, one row per CDR3 protein. This sample has 200,000 to 300,000 distinct CDR3 sequences; around 50% occur once, and the top ten carry 40% to 55%. Sequencing was done on a sample of peripheral blood. The sequence was collected from an adult man with Graves' ophthalmopathy. The genes are TRBV9 and TRBJ2-5; 7 nucleotides line up with TRBD2. CDR3 DNA sequence: TGTGCCAGCAGCGTAAGGGGAGGGCCGGAGGAGACCCAGTACTTC. Translated: CASSVRGGPEETQYF.